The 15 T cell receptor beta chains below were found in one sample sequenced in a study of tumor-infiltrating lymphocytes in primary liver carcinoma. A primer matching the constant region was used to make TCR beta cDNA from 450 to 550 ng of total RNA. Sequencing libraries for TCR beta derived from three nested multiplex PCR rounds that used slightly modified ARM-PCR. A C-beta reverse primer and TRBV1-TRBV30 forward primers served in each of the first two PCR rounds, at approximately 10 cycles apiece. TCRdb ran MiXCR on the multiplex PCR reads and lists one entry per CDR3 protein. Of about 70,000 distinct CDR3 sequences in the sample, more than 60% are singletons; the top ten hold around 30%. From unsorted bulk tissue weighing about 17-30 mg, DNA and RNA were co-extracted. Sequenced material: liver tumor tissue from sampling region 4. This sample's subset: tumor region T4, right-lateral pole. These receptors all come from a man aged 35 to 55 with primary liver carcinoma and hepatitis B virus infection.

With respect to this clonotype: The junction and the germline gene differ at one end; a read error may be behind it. The CDR3 loop is CVVLTLNTDTQYF. For the CDR3, the DNA is TGTGTCGTCCTGACCCTCAACACAGATACGCAGTACTTT. The rearrangement uses TRBV6-5 and TRBJ2-3; D gene uncertain. The CDR3 contains 13 residues. Looked up from germline, CDR1 is MNHEY and CDR2 is SVGAGI.

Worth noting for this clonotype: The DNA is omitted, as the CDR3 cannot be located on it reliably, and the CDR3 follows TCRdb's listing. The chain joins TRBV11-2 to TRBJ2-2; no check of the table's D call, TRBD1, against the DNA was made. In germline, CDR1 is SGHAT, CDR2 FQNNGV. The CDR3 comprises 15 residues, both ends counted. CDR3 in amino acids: CASNLVGRGTGELLF.

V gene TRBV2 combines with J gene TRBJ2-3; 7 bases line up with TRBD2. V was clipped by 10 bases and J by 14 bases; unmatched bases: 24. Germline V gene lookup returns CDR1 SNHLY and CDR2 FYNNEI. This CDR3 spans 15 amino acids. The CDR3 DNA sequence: TGTGCCAACACCTCCGCCCCTAGCGGACCCCCGGAGGGGTATTTT. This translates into CANTSAPSGPPEGYF.

CDR3 region: CASSYPSRIATTNVYEQYF. The CDR3 DNA sequence: TGTGCCAGCAGTTACCCCTCGAGGATCGCGACTACTAATGTCTACGAGCAGTACTTC. V gene TRBV6-2 or TRBV6-3 combines with J gene TRBJ2-7, with D perhaps TRBD2 (5 bases). The V end was cut by 2 bases, the J end by 3 bases, with 26 bases between. There are 19 residues in the CDR3. Germline lookup yields CDR1 MNHEY and CDR2 SVGEGT.

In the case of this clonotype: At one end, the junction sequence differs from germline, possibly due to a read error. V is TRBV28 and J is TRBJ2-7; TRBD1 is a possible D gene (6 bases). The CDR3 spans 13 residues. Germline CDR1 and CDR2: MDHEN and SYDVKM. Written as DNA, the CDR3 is TGTGTCAGCAGGCTGGGACAAGCCTACGAGCAGTACTTC. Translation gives CVSRLGQAYEQYF.

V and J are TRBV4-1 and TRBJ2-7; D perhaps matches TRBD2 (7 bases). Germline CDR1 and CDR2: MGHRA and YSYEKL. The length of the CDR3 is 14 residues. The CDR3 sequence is CVSSQEGGAPGQYF. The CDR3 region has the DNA TGCGTCAGTAGCCAAGAGGGGGGGGCGCCAGGGCAGTACTTC.

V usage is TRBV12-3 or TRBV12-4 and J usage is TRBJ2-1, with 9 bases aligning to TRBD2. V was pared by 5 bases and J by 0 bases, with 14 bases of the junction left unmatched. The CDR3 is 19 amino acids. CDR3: CASSKGLAGCRSSYNEQFF. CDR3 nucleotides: TGTGCCAGCAGTAAAGGGCTAGCGGGGTGCCGGAGCTCCTACAATGAGCAGTTCTTC.

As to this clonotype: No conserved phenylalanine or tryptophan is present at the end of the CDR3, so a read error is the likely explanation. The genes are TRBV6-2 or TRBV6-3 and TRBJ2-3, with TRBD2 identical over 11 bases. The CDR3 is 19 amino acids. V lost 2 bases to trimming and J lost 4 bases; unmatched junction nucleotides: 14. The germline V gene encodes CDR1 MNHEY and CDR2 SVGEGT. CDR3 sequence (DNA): TGTGCCAGCAGTTACCAGTCAATTCTTAGCGGGAGGGCCGCAGATACGCAGTATCTT. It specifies CASSYQSILSGRAADTQYL.

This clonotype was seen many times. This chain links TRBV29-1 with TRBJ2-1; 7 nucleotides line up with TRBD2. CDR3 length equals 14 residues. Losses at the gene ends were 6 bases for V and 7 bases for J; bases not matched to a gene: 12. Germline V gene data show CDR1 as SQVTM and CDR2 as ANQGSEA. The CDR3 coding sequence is TGCAGCGTCGCCGGGACTAAGAGTGGGAATGAGCAGTTCTTC. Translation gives CSVAGTKSGNEQFF.

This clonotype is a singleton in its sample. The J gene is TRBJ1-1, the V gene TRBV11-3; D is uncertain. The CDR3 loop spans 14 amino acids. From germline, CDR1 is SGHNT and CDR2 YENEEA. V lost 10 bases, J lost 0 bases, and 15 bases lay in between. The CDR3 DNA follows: TGTGCCAATAGCTTCACACCTATGAACACTGAAGCTTTCTTT. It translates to CANSFTPMNTEAFF.

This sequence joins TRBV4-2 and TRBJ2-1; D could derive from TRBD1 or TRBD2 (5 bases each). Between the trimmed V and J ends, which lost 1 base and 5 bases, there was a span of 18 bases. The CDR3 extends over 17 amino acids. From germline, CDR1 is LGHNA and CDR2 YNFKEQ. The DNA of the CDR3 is TGTGCCAGCAGCCAAGGTCCGGGTGCGAGGGACCACAATGAGCAGTTCTTC. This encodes CASSQGPGARDHNEQFF.

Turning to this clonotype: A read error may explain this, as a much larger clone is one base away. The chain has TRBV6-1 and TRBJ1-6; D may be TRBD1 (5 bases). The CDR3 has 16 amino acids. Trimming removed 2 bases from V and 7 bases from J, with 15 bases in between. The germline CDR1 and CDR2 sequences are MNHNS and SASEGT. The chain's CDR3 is CASSEWGGVENSPLHF. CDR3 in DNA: TGTGCCAGCAGTGAATGGGGGGGAGTGGAAAATTCACCCCTCCACTTT.

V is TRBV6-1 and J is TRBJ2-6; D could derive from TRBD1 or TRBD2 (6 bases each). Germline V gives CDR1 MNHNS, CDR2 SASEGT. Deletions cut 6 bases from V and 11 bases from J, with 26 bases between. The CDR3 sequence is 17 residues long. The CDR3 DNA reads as TGTGCCAGCAGACCCGGTTGGGGGGCGACTGGGGTCGACGTCCTGACTTTC. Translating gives CASRPGWGATGVDVLTF.

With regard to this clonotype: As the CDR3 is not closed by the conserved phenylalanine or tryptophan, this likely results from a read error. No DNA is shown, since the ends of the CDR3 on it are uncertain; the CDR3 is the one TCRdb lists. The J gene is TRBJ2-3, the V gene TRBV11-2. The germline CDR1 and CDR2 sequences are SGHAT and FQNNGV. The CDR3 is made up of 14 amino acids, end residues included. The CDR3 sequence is CASSFVGDTDMQYI.

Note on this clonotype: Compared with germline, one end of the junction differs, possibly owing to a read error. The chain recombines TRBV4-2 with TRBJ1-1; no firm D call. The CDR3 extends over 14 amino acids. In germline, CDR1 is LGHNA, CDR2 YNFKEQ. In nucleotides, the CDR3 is TGTGCCAGCAGCCAACTGAAAGAGGGCGCTGAAGCTTCCTTT. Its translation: CASSQLKEGAEASF.